The T cell receptor (beta chain) under discussion was sequenced for a study of cytomegalovirus exposure and HLA in healthy donors (dated by TCRdb to about 2017). Background on the whole study: A later analysis indicated that the 120 validation repertoires were generated on the platform also employed for the 720 or so repertoires of the first cohort. The study aimed to test whether signatures of past pathogen exposure could be identified by cataloging public T cell receptors. A separate validation cohort of roughly 130 different subjects was used in addition to the approximately 640-subject first cohort. The study combined high-throughput TCR immunosequencing, statistical association of individual TCRs with disease status, and machine learning to predict cytomegalovirus infection status.

The V end gives up 8 bases and the J end 10 bases, leaving 5 bases in the junction not matched to a gene. CDR3 length: 13 amino acids, cysteine to phenylalanine. The read is trimmed to its CDR3 DNA, 39 bases read in frame from base 1. According to the germline V gene, CDR1 reads MGHRA and CDR2 reads YSYEKL. Findings and caveats that apply to the study as a whole: All 120 or so repertoires were used to score co-occurrence in the validation cohort in a later analysis, because that analysis had no HLA typing for the cohort. In both the original and validation cohorts, the classifier was reported to diagnose cytomegalovirus status with high specificity and sensitivity. Most TCR sequences were observed very rarely across donors, whereas some public TCRs were present in many individuals. The authors suggested that the approach could potentially be generalized to other disease states and immunological phenotypes. In vitro tests confirmed that a few of the cytomegalovirus-associated TCR beta chains recognize cytomegalovirus antigens. The study listed approximately 150 TCR beta chains as associated with cytomegalovirus. Of the cluster scores, roughly 95% were above 0 in a later analysis, which found that TCRs clustered in the first cohort also tended to co-occur in the roughly 130 validation repertoires.

Donors formed part of the validation cohort, which comprised about 130 subjects and was distinct from the first cohort of 550 to 850 subjects. Receptors were amplified or captured by the immunoSEQ multiplex PCR assay. In the source study's methods: A statistical classification framework was built for diagnosing cytomegalovirus status from the catalog of TCR beta chain sequences. The immuneACCESS repertoire file appears here via TCRdb, limited to in-frame rearrangements. These files lack a portion of the clones; in checked studies, under half of the deficit traces to unresolved V genes, and the cause of the others is not known. That table supplies the V and J calls and clone size; D and trimming were determined from the DNA. Within this sample are roughly 120,000 clones, with 89% of them counted one time only. The leading ten clones occupy approximately 1.9% of the sample. As concerns this clone: Its target antigen remains unknown. One base away there is no much larger clone; base qualities are not given.

This receptor chain uses TRBV4-1 and TRBJ1-6, and 10 bases in between align with TRBD1. Input material: PBMCs. This clonotype was sampled from a woman aged 18-29 years in good health and CMV-seronegative. The CDR3 here reads CASGDRGLSPLHF. The nucleotide sequence is TGCGCCAGCGGGGACAGGGGTTTATCACCCCTCCACTTT.